This T cell receptor beta chain came from a study of CD8 T cells in Susac syndrome. From blood CD8+ and CD4+ T cells, the TCR beta chain was sequenced. Healthy donors were controls matched for age and sex. The count of this clonotype is one. Germline trimming cut 7 bases from V and 5 bases from J; bases unmatched to any gene: 5. The CDR3 covers 12 residues. The germline V gene has CDR1 SEHNR and CDR2 FQNEAQ (reference sequence). Random hexamers served to reverse transcribe about 0.45 to 1 ug RNA. Coverage of TCR beta CDR3 amplification by immunoSEQ multiplex PCR extended to 54 Vbeta and 13 Jbeta. Via MiXCR, TCRdb re-called the immunoSEQ multiplex PCR reads, giving one row per CDR3 protein. The sample holds 51,000 or so distinct CDR3 sequences, approximately 94% seen once.

The rearrangement links TRBV7-9 to TRBJ2-7; 7 bases are a match to TRBD1. This clonotype was obtained from a human donor in good health. Sequences were obtained from CD8+ T cells from PBMCs. This chain's CDR3 is CASTNRGNEQYF. CDR3 coding DNA: TGTGCCAGCACCAACAGGGGCAACGAGCAGTACTTC.